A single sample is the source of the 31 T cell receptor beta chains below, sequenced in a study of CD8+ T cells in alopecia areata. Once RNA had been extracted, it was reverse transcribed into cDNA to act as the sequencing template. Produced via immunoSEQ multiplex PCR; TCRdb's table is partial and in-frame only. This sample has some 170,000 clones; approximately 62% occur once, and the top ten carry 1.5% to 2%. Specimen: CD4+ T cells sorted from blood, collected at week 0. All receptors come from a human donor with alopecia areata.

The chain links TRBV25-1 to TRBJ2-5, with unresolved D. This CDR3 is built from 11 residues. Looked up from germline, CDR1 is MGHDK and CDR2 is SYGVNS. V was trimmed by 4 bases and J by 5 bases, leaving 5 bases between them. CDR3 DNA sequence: TGTGCCAGCAGTGGTTGGGAGACCCAGTACTTC. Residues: CASSGWETQYF.

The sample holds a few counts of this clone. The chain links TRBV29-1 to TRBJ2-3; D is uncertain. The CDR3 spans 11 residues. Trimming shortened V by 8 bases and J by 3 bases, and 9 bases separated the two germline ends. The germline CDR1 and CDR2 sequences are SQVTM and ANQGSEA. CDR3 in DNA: TGCAGCACCCAAATAACAGATACGCAGTATTTT. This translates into CSTQITDTQYF.

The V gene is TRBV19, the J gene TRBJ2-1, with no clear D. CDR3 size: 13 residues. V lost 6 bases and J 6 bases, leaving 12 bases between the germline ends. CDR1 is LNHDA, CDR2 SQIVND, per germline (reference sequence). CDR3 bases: TGTGCCAGTAGGACGAGGAGTTTCAATGAGCAGTTCTTC. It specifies CASRTRSFNEQFF.

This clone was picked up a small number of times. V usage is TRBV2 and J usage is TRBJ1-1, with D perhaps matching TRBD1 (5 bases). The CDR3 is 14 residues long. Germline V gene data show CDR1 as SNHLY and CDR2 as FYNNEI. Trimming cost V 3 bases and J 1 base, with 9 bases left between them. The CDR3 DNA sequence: TGTGCCAGCAGTGACCAGGGCCCGAACACTGAAGCTTTCTTT. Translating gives CASSDQGPNTEAFF.

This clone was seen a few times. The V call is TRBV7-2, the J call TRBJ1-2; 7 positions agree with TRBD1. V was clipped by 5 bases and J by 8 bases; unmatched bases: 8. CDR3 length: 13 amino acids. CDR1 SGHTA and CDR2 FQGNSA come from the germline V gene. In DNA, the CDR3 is TGTGCCAGCAGCCCGGGACAGTTATTGGGCTACACCTTC. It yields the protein CASSPGQLLGYTF.

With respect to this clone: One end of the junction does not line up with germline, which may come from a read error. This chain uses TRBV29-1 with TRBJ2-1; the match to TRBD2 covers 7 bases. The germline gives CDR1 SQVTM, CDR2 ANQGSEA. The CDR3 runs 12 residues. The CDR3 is CSDNRDYSEQFF. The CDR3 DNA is TGCAGCGATAACCGGGACTACAGTGAGCAGTTCTTC.

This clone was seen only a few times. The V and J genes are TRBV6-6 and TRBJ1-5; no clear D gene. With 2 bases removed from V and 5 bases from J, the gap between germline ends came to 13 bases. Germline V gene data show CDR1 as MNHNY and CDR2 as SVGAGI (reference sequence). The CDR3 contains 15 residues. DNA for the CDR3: TGTGCCAGCAGTTACCCCCAAATGGGGTATCAGCCCCAGCATTTT. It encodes CASSYPQMGYQPQHF.

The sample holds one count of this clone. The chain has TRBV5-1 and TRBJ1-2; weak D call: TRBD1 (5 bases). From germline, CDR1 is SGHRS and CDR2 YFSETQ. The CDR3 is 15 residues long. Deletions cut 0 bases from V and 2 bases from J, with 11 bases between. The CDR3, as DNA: TGCGCCAGCAGCTTGGCCGGCAGGGAGAACTATGGCTACACCTTC. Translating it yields CASSLAGRENYGYTF.

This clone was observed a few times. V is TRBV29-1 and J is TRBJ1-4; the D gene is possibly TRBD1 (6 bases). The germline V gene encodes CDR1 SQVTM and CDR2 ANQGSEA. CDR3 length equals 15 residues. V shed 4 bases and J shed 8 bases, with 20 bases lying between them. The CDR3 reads CSVALQGGLSEKLFF. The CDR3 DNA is TGCAGCGTTGCTCTACAGGGAGGGTTGTCGGAAAAACTGTTTTTT.

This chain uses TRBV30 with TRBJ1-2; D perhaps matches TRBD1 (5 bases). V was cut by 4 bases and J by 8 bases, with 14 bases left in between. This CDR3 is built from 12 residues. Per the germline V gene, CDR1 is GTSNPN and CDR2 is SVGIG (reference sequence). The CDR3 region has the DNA TGTGCCTGGAACCGGCCAGGGTCGGGCTACACCTTC. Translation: CAWNRPGSGYTF.

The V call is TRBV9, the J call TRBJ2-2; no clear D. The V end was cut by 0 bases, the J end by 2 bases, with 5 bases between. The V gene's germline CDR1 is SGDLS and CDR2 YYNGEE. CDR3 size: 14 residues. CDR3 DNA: TGTGCCAGCAGCGTAGGGGATAACACCGGGGAGCTGTTTTTT. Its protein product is CASSVGDNTGELFF.

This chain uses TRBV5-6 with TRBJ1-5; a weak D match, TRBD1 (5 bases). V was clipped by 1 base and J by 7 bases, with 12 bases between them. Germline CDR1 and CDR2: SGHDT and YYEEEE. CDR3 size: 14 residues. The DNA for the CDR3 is TGTGCCAGCAGCTTGTCTGGGGGGTTACAGCCCCAGCATTTT. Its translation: CASSLSGGLQPQHF.

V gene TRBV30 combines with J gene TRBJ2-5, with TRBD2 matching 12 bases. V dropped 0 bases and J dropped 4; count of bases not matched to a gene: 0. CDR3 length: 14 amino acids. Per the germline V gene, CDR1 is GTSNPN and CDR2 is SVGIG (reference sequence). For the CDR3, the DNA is TGTGCCTGGAGTGTACTAGCGGGGGGAGAGACCCAGTACTTC. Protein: CAWSVLAGGETQYF.

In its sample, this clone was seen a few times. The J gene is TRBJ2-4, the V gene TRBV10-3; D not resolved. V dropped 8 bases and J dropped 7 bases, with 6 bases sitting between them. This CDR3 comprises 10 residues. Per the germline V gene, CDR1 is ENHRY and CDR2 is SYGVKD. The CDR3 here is CAIGSNIQYF. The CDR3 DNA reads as TGTGCCATCGGGTCGAACATTCAGTACTTC.

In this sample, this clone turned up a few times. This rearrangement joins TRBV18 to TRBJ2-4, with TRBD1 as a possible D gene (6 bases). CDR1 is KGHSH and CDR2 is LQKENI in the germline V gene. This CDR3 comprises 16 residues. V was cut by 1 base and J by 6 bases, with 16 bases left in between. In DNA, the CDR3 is TGTGCCAGCTCACCACTCCCCCGGTCCAGGGGAAACATTCAGTACTTC. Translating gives CASSPLPRSRGNIQYF. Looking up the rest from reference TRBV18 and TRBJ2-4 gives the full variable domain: NAGVMQNPRHLVRRRGQEARLRCSPMKGHSHVYWYRQLPEEGLKFMVYLQKENIIDESGMPKERFSAEFPKEGPSILRIQQVVRGDSAAYFCASSPLPRSRGNIQYFGAGTRLSVL.

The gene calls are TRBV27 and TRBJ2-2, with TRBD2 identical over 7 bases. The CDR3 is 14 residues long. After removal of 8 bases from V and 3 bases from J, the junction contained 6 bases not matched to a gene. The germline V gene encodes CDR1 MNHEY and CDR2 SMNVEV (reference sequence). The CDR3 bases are TGTGCCAGCTCCCACGGGGGGTACACCGGGGAGCTGTTTTTT. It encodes CASSHGGYTGELFF.

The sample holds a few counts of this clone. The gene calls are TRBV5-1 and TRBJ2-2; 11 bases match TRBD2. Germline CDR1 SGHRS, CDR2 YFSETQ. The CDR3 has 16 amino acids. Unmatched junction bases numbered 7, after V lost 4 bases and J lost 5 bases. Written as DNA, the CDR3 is TGCGCCAGCAGCATCGCGACTAGCGGGGATACCGGGGAGCTGTTTTTT. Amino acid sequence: CASSIATSGDTGELFF. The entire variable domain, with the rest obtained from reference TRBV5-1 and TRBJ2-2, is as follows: KAGVTQTPRYLIKTRGQQVTLSCSPISGHRSVSWYQQTPGQGLQFLFEYFSETQRNKGNFPGRFSGRQFSNSRSEMNVSTLELGDSALYLCASSIATSGDTGELFFGEGSRLTVL.

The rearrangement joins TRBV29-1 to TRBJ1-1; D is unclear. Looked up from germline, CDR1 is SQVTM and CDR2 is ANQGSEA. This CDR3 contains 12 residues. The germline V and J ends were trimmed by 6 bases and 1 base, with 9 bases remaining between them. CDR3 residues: CSVVTENTEAFF. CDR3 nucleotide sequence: TGCAGCGTCGTAACAGAGAACACTGAAGCTTTCTTT.

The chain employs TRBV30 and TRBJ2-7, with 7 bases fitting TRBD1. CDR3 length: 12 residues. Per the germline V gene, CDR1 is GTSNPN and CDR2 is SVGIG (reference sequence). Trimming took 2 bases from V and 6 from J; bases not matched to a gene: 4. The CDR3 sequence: CAWSRQGGEQYF. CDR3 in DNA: TGTGCCTGGAGTCGACAGGGTGGCGAGCAGTACTTC.

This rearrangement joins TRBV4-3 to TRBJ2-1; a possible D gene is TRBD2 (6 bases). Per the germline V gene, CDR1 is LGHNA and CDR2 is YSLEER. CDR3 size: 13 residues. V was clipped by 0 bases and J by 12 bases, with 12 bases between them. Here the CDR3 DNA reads TGCGCCAGCAGCCAAGAGAGGGTTAGCGGGCAGTTCTTC. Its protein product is CASSQERVSGQFF.

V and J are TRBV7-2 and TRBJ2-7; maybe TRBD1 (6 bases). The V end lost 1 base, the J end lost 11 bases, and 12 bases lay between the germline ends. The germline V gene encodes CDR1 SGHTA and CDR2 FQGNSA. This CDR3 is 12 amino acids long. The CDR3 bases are TGTGCCAGCAGCTTAGATGTTGGGGGCAAGTACTTC. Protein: CASSLDVGGKYF.

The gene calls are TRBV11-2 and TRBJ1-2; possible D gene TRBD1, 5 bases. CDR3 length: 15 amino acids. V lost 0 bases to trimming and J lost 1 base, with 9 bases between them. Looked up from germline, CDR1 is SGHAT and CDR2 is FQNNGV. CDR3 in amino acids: CASSLDSGHNYGYTF. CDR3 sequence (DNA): TGTGCCAGCAGCTTAGATTCAGGACATAACTATGGCTACACCTTC.

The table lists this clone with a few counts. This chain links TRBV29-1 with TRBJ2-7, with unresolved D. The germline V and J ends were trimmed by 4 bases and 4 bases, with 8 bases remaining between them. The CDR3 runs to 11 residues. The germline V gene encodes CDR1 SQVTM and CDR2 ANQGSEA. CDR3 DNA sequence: TGCAGCGTTGTGACCCTTTACGAGCAGTACTTC. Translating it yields CSVVTLYEQYF.

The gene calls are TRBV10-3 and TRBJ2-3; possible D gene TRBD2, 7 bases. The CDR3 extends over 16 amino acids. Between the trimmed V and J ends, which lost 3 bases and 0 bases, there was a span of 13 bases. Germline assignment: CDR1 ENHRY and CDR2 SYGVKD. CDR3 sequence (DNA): TGTGCCATCAGTGAAAGGCGGGGGCCTAGCACAGATACGCAGTATTTT. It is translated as CAISERRGPSTDTQYF.

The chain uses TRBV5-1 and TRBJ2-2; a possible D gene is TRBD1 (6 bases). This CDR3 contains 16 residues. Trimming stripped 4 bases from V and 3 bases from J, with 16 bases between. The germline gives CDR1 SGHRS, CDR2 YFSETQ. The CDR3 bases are TGCGCCAGCAGCCCAACAGGGAGTCGTGACACCGGGGAGCTGTTTTTT. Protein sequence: CASSPTGSRDTGELFF.

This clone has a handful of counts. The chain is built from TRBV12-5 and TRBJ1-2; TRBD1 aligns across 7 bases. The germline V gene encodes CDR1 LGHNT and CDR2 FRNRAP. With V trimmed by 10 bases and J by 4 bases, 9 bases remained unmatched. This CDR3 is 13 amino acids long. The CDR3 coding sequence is TGTGCTACGAATCGGGACAGCGTCTATGGCTACACCTTC. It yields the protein CATNRDSVYGYTF.

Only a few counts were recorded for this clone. Written as DNA, the CDR3 is TGTGCCAGCAGCTTAGTCGGGGACGTAAGCATTCAGTACTTC. Translated, it gives CASSLVGDVSIQYF. J is TRBJ2-4 and V is TRBV11-2; D may match TRBD1 or TRBD2 (5 bases each). V lost 1 base and J lost 9, with 13 bases in between. CDR1 and CDR2 from the germline V gene are SGHAT and FQNNGV. The CDR3 is made up of 14 amino acids.

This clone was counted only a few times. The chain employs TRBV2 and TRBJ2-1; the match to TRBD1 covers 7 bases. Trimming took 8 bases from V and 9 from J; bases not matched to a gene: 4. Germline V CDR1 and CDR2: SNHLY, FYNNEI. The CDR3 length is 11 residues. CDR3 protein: CASLGGSEQFF. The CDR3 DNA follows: TGTGCCAGCCTAGGGGGCAGTGAGCAGTTCTTC.

CDR3 region: CASSPGTRGTDTQYF. The CDR3 nucleotides are TGTGCCAGCAGCCCAGGGACTAGGGGCACAGATACGCAGTATTTT. The chain joins TRBV9 to TRBJ2-3; TRBD2 matches at 8 bases. With 4 bases clipped from V and 1 base from J, the junction kept 5 bases outside the gene matches. Germline V gives CDR1 SGDLS, CDR2 YYNGEE. The CDR3 sequence is 15 residues long.

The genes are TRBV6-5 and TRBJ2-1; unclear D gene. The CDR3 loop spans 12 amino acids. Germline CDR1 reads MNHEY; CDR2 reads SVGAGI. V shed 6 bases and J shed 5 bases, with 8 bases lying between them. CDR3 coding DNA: TGTGCCAGCAGGGAACCGAACAATGAGCAGTTCTTC. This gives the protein CASREPNNEQFF.

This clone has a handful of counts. CDR3 coding DNA: TGTGCCAGCAGCTTGAATGGGAGGGATCAGTACTTC. Residues: CASSLNGRDQYF. V and J are TRBV5-4 and TRBJ2-7; 7 bases fit TRBD2. J gave up 10 bases and V 1 base, and 5 bases lay outside the gene matches. CDR1 SGHNT and CDR2 YYREEE come from the germline V gene (reference sequence). The length of the CDR3 is 12 residues.